Presented here are 11 T cell receptor beta chains from one specimen sequenced in a study of T cell clones after liver transplantation. This table comes from immunoSEQ multiplex PCR, and its TCRdb copy is limited to in-frame clones, with some not included. The sample lists approximately 65,000 clones, 80% to 95% occurring once. Sequenced material: CD4+ T cells from blood, taken less than 26 months after liver transplant. Receptors were obtained from a human patient who received a liver transplant. The graft donor may account for some of the T cells.

The V and J genes are TRBV5-4 and TRBJ2-1; the match to TRBD2 covers 9 bases. Germline V gene sequence: CDR1 SGHNT, CDR2 YYREEE (reference sequence). The CDR3 spans 16 residues. V was pared by 2 bases and J by 0 bases, with 3 bases of the junction left unmatched. The DNA of the CDR3 is TGTGCCAGCAGCTTCTTGACTAGCGGCTCCTACAATGAGCAGTTCTTC. This translates into CASSFLTSGSYNEQFF.

The CDR3 loop is CASSLRLGRTGELFF. The DNA of the CDR3 is TGTGCCAGCAGCCTACGACTAGGACGGACCGGGGAGCTGTTTTTT. The gene calls are TRBV5-8 and TRBJ2-2; maybe TRBD2 (6 bases). Germline V CDR1 and CDR2: SGHTS, YDEGEE. This CDR3 is built from 15 residues. The V end lost 4 bases, the J end lost 5 bases, and 15 bases lay between the germline ends.

The V gene is TRBV18, the J gene TRBJ2-7, with 7 bases identical to TRBD1. V lost 6 bases to trimming and J lost 2 bases; unmatched junction nucleotides: 7. The CDR3 is 14 residues long. Germline-derived CDR1 and CDR2 are KGHSH and LQKENI. CDR3 nucleotides: TGTGCCAGCTCGGAAAACAGGGGCACCTACGAGCAGTACTTC. Translating it yields CASSENRGTYEQYF.

The chain uses TRBV7-6 and TRBJ2-7; 15 positions match TRBD2. Germline V gene lookup returns CDR1 SGHVS and CDR2 FNYEAQ. The CDR3 runs 19 residues. The ends lost 2 bases at V and 3 bases at J; junction bases unmatched: 11. CDR3 sequence (DNA): TGTGCCAGCAGCTTATCGGGGACTAGCGGGAGGCCCCCCTACTACGAGCAGTACTTC. As protein: CASSLSGTSGRPPYYEQYF.

The chain carries TRBV5-1 and TRBJ2-6; no definite D call. This CDR3 spans 14 amino acids. CDR1 and CDR2 (germline): SGHRS, YFSETQ. Between the trimmed V and J ends, which lost 7 bases and 1 base, there was a span of 9 bases. DNA of the CDR3: TGCGCCAGCTCCGTTACTTCTGGGGCCAACGTCCTGACTTTC. It encodes CASSVTSGANVLTF. Variable domain in full (rest from reference TRBV5-1 and TRBJ2-6): KAGVTQTPRYLIKTRGQQVTLSCSPISGHRSVSWYQQTPGQGLQFLFEYFSETQRNKGNFPGRFSGRQFSNSRSEMNVSTLELGDSALYLCASSVTSGANVLTFGAGSRLTVL.

V and J are TRBV5-1 and TRBJ2-1; 9 nucleotides agree with TRBD2. The CDR3 totals 17 residues. Germline loops: CDR1 SGHRS, CDR2 YFSETQ. The V and J ends lost 7 bases and 7 bases, in that order; junction bases with no gene match: 18. The chain's CDR3 is CASDKGSGRRSANEQFF. The CDR3 coding sequence is TGCGCCAGCGATAAGGGAAGCGGGAGGAGGTCAGCGAATGAGCAGTTCTTC.

The chain uses TRBV29-1 and TRBJ2-7; no definite D call. Per germline, CDR1 SQVTM and CDR2 ANQGSEA. V was trimmed by 3 bases and J by 3 bases, leaving 12 bases between them. The CDR3 has 13 residues. The CDR3 loop is CSVDILGSYEQYF. CDR3 bases: TGCAGCGTTGATATTTTAGGCAGCTACGAGCAGTACTTC.

This CDR3 is CASSLQWERQETQYF. The CDR3 DNA is TGTGCCAGCAGCTTACAGTGGGAGCGCCAAGAGACCCAGTACTTC. The V gene is TRBV7-2, the J gene TRBJ2-5, with a weak D call TRBD2 (5 bases). The V gene lost 2 bases and the J gene lost 1 base, with 11 bases spanning the gap. Germline values: CDR1 SGHTA, CDR2 FQGNSA. The CDR3 is 15 amino acids.

The genes are TRBV27 and TRBJ2-3; tentatively, D is TRBD1 (5 bases). CDR1 is MNHEY and CDR2 is SMNVEV in the germline V gene (reference sequence). V was shortened by 5 bases and J by 4 bases, with 10 bases between the two germline ends. This CDR3 spans 13 amino acids. The CDR3 bases are TGTGCCAGCAGTACAAGGGGTGCAGATACGCAGTATTTT. Residues: CASSTRGADTQYF.

The chain carries TRBV19 and TRBJ2-7; D might be TRBD1 (8 bases). The CDR3 covers 15 residues. V was clipped by 6 bases and J by 0 bases, with 15 bases between them. Germline-derived CDR1 and CDR2 are LNHDA and SQIVND (reference sequence). DNA for the CDR3: TGTGCCAGTAGGCTACAGGGGGGGGCCTCCTACGAGCAGTACTTC. This encodes CASRLQGGASYEQYF. Full variable domain (missing parts from reference TRBV19 and TRBJ2-7): DGGITQSPKYLFRKEGQNVTLSCEQNLNHDAMYWYRQDPGQGLRLIYYSQIVNDFQKGDIAEGYSVSREKKESFPLTVTSAQKNPTAFYLCASRLQGGASYEQYFGPGTRLTVT.

V and J are TRBV5-1 and TRBJ2-3, with a tentative D call TRBD2 (6 bases). This CDR3 spans 20 amino acids. V lost 4 bases and J lost 2, with 29 bases in between. Germline V gene data show CDR1 as SGHRS and CDR2 as YFSETQ. This CDR3 is CASSMPLAGKVTEYTDTQYF. CDR3 bases: TGCGCCAGCAGCATGCCCCTCGCGGGAAAAGTGACAGAGTACACAGATACGCAGTATTTT. Full variable domain (remainder filled in from reference TRBV5-1 and TRBJ2-3): KAGVTQTPRYLIKTRGQQVTLSCSPISGHRSVSWYQQTPGQGLQFLFEYFSETQRNKGNFPGRFSGRQFSNSRSEMNVSTLELGDSALYLCASSMPLAGKVTEYTDTQYFGPGTRLTVL.